This T cell receptor beta chain originates from a study of PD-L1 blockade in urothelial cancer. Study summary: Atezolizumab was started by patients around 2014 at 1,200 mg intravenously every 3 weeks.

Method: immunoSEQ multiplex PCR; TCRdb's copy keeps in-frame clones and lacks some. The table shows 45,000 to 60,000 clones, with around 83% occurring only once. Time point indicated: pretreatment peripheral blood. The V gene lost 1 base and the J gene lost 1 base, with 10 bases spanning the gap. This CDR3 region has 16 residues. Germline V gene sequence: CDR1 LGHNA, CDR2 YNFKEQ. The receptor's source is a man aged 45-65 years with urothelial cancer. The chain carries TRBV4-2 and TRBJ2-2, with D tentatively TRBD2 (6 bases). This specimen consisted of PBMCs, obtained around atezolizumab (anti-PD-L1) treatment. CDR3 bases: TGTGCCAGCAGCCAAGTTGGCGGGATGAACACCGGGGAGCTGTTTTTT. It is translated as CASSQVGGMNTGELFF.